Below, 25 T cell receptor beta chains from the same sample are listed, as sequenced in a study of shared clonotypes between healthy human individuals. Profiled with immunoSEQ multiplex PCR; TCRdb holds only in-frame clones, not every one. The sample has about 770,000 clones; roughly 72% are singletons. The sample taken for sequencing was memory CD4+ T cells sorted from blood. The subset denotes: CD45RA-negative fraction. The receptors were sampled from a woman aged 30 to 39 in good health.

J is TRBJ2-7 and V is TRBV2; 7 nucleotides match TRBD2. V dropped 1 base and J dropped 2; count of bases not matched to a gene: 8. The CDR3 has 16 amino acids. Germline V gives CDR1 SNHLY, CDR2 FYNNEI. CDR3 loop: CASSEGWGGSTYEQYF. The CDR3 bases are TGTGCCAGCAGTGAAGGTTGGGGCGGGAGTACCTACGAGCAGTACTTC.

The chain couples TRBV25-1 to TRBJ2-1; the match to TRBD2 covers 11 bases. The germline V gene has CDR1 MGHDK and CDR2 SYGVNS. The V and J ends lost 4 bases and 2 bases, in that order; junction bases with no gene match: 10. The CDR3 spans 18 residues. The CDR3 region is CASSGSLAGLAAYNEQFF. The CDR3 DNA reads TGTGCCAGCAGTGGGAGCCTCGCGGGACTAGCGGCCTACAATGAGCAGTTCTTC.

This clone occurred a few times. The J gene is TRBJ2-3, the V gene TRBV29-1, with 7 bases identical to TRBD1. Trimming at V came to 4 bases and at J to 2 bases, leaving 9 bases not matched to a gene. Germline V gene sequence: CDR1 SQVTM, CDR2 ANQGSEA. The length of the CDR3 is 15 residues. The CDR3 spells CSVGQGRTDTDTQYF. The CDR3 bases are TGCAGCGTTGGACAGGGCCGGACGGACACAGATACGCAGTATTTT.

The chain is built from TRBV5-1 and TRBJ2-5; D is possibly TRBD2 (5 bases). Trimming took off 4 bases at V and 5 bases at J, with 18 bases between the two ends. Germline values: CDR1 SGHRS, CDR2 YFSETQ. The CDR3 contains 15 residues. CDR3 amino acids: CASSRAAGVRETQYF. The CDR3 DNA reads as TGCGCCAGCAGCCGGGCCGCGGGCGTTAGGGAGACCCAGTACTTC.

The CDR3 loop is CASSLHGDTEAFF. The CDR3 nucleotides are TGTGCCAGCAGTCTCCACGGAGACACTGAAGCTTTCTTT. The V and J genes are TRBV6-1 and TRBJ1-1, with unresolved D. From germline, CDR1 is MNHNS and CDR2 SASEGT. Trimming pared 5 bases from V and 3 bases from J, leaving 10 bases between. The CDR3 has 13 residues.

This clone was seen a few times. This chain uses TRBV6-5 with TRBJ1-2; 7 bases match TRBD1. The CDR3 covers 14 residues. V shed 3 bases, J shed 8 bases, and the junction held 9 bases outside the gene matches. Germline CDR1 is MNHEY and CDR2 is SVGAGI. CDR3 in DNA: TGTGCCAGCAGTTATCGGGACAGAACGGGAGGCTACACCTTC. As protein: CASSYRDRTGGYTF.

The chain is built from TRBV5-6 and TRBJ1-1; no reliable D call. The CDR3 is 14 amino acids. Deletions cut 4 bases from V and 7 bases from J, with 17 bases between. Germline V gene data show CDR1 as SGHDT and CDR2 as YYEEEE. In DNA form, the CDR3 reads TGTGCCAGCAGCCCTTTGGTAGTGGGCAGTGAAGCTTTCTTT. This translates into CASSPLVVGSEAFF.

V is TRBV19 and J is TRBJ2-5, with TRBD2 as a possible D gene (5 bases). This CDR3 contains 15 residues. Germline assignment: CDR1 LNHDA and CDR2 SQIVND (reference sequence). The V end was cut by 5 bases, the J end by 5 bases, with 18 bases between. The CDR3 nucleotides are TGTGCCAGTAGTTCCCTGGGAGCTGGTGGGGAGACCCAGTACTTC. Protein: CASSSLGAGGETQYF.

The chain has TRBV4-2 and TRBJ1-5; D perhaps matches TRBD1 (6 bases). The CDR3 loop spans 18 amino acids. Germline V gives CDR1 LGHNA, CDR2 YNFKEQ. Trimming removed 0 bases from V and 2 bases from J, with 17 bases in between. The DNA of the CDR3 is TGTGCCAGCAGCCAAGATTGGAGTGTAGGGGGACGCAATCAGCCCCAGCATTTT. Translated, it gives CASSQDWSVGGRNQPQHF.

The rearrangement uses TRBV27 and TRBJ1-1, with a possible D match to TRBD1 (5 bases). This CDR3 contains 13 residues. Trimming removed 5 bases at V and 1 base at J, with 8 bases between. The germline CDR1 and CDR2 sequences are MNHEY and SMNVEV (reference sequence). CDR3: CASSARENTEAFF. The CDR3 nucleotides are TGTGCCAGCAGTGCCAGGGAGAACACTGAAGCTTTCTTT.

The V and J genes are TRBV19 and TRBJ1-2; D possibly corresponds to TRBD1 (5 bases). V was trimmed by 3 bases and J by 4 bases, leaving 21 bases between them. This CDR3 region has 17 residues. Germline lookup yields CDR1 LNHDA and CDR2 SQIVND (reference sequence). DNA for the CDR3: TGTGCCAGTAGTATCCGGGGCGGCTCCGCGCCCCCCTATGGCTACACCTTC. Amino acid sequence: CASSIRGGSAPPYGYTF.

CDR3 amino acids: CASSPWRGHQPQHF. In DNA form, the CDR3 reads TGTGCCAGCAGTCCTTGGCGCGGACATCAGCCCCAGCATTTT. The rearrangement uses TRBV27 and TRBJ1-5; D gene uncertain. The ends were cut back, 5 bases at V and 5 bases at J, with 13 bases in the middle. Germline V gene lookup returns CDR1 MNHEY and CDR2 SMNVEV (reference sequence). CDR3 length: 14 amino acids.

In regard to this clone: The same CDR3 can be traced to other DNA sequences in this sample. The chain carries TRBV28 and TRBJ1-5; D is unresolved. The CDR3 sequence is 12 residues long. V gave up 7 bases and J gave up 5 bases, with 9 bases separating them. Per the germline V gene, CDR1 is MDHEN and CDR2 is SYDVKM. CDR3 bases: TGTGCCAGCACCGACCCTGATCAGCCCCAGCATTTT. Amino acids: CASTDPDQPQHF.

The rearrangement uses TRBV2 and TRBJ2-7, with D perhaps TRBD1 or TRBD2 (5 bases each). This CDR3 has 12 amino acids. V lost 5 bases and J lost 2, with 7 bases in between. From germline, CDR1 is SNHLY and CDR2 FYNNEI. This CDR3 is CASSTGPYEQYF. The CDR3 nucleotides are TGTGCCAGCAGTACGGGACCCTACGAGCAGTACTTC. Drawing the rest from reference TRBV2 and TRBJ2-7, the complete variable domain is EPEVTQTPSHQVTQMGQEVILRCVPISNHLYFYWYRQILGQKVEFLVSFYNNEISEKSEIFDDQFSVERPDGSNFTLKIRSTKLEDSAMYFCASSTGPYEQYFGPGTRLTVT.

This chain connects TRBV30 to TRBJ2-2, with TRBD1 matching over 11 bases. The germline V gene encodes CDR1 GTSNPN and CDR2 SVGIG (reference sequence). This CDR3 is 17 amino acids long. J lost 6 bases, V lost 3 bases, and 12 bases had no gene match. CDR3 sequence (DNA): TGTGCCTGGAGCGTGCCCCTGCCGGGACAGGGGGCCGGGGAGCTGTTTTTT. Residues: CAWSVPLPGQGAGELFF.

As to this clone: Other DNA sequences in the sample encode the same CDR3. The chain links TRBV7-2 to TRBJ1-5; D call uncertain. The CDR3 is made up of 15 amino acids. V lost 1 base to trimming and J lost 0 bases, with 7 bases between them. From germline, CDR1 is SGHTA and CDR2 FQGNSA. The chain's CDR3 is CASSLDTLSNQPQHF. CDR3 nucleotide sequence: TGTGCCAGCAGCTTAGACACCCTTAGCAATCAGCCCCAGCATTTT.

The genes are TRBV2 and TRBJ2-6, with D possibly being TRBD2 (6 bases). Germline values: CDR1 SNHLY, CDR2 FYNNEI. This CDR3 contains 17 residues. V was cut by 8 bases and J by 2 bases, with 19 bases left in between. CDR3 loop: CASGGAGRRAGANVLTF. The CDR3 nucleotides read TGTGCCAGCGGCGGGGCAGGGCGAAGGGCTGGGGCCAACGTCCTGACTTTC.

This clone was picked up a small number of times. The V call is TRBV25-1, the J call TRBJ2-7, with D perhaps TRBD1 (6 bases). The germline V and J ends were trimmed by 3 bases and 5 bases, with 14 bases remaining between them. The germline V gene has CDR1 MGHDK and CDR2 SYGVNS. The CDR3 has 14 amino acids. CDR3 sequence: CASSDATGIDEQYF. The CDR3 DNA follows: TGTGCCAGCAGTGACGCTACAGGGATCGACGAGCAGTACTTC.

The chain recombines TRBV29-1 with TRBJ1-5; no clear D. The CDR3 spans 13 residues. Trimming cost V 3 bases and J 5 bases, with 11 bases left between them. Germline CDR1 SQVTM, CDR2 ANQGSEA. Written as DNA, the CDR3 is TGCAGCGTTGAGGACGGACCCTATCAGCCCCAGCATTTT. It translates to CSVEDGPYQPQHF. The full variable domain, in which reference TRBV29-1 and TRBJ1-5 provide the parts outside the CDR3, is SAVISQKPSRDICQRGTSLTIQCQVDSQVTMMFWYRQQPGQSLTLIATANQGSEATYESGFVIDKFPISRPNLTFSTLTVSNMSPEDSSIYLCSVEDGPYQPQHFGDGTRLSIL.

The chain has TRBV28 and TRBJ2-1; tentatively, D is TRBD2 (6 bases). The CDR3 has 16 residues. Germline V gene data show CDR1 as MDHEN and CDR2 as SYDVKM. The V end lost 5 bases, the J end lost 8 bases, and 22 bases lay between the germline ends. CDR3 region: CASSRPGTQPRHEQFF. The CDR3 region has the DNA TGTGCCAGCAGTCGACCCGGGACTCAGCCCAGGCATGAGCAGTTCTTC.

This rearrangement joins TRBV4-2 to TRBJ2-1; 10 nucleotides agree with TRBD2. The CDR3 is 16 residues long. V dropped 2 bases and J dropped 4; count of bases not matched to a gene: 5. From germline, CDR1 is LGHNA and CDR2 YNFKEQ. The CDR3 nucleotides are TGTGCCAGCAGCCAACTAGCGGGAGAACCTTACAATGAGCAGTTCTTC. Its translation is CASSQLAGEPYNEQFF.

The chain recombines TRBV4-1 with TRBJ2-7; D is uncertain. CDR1 is MGHRA, CDR2 YSYEKL, per germline. The germline V and J ends were trimmed by 1 base and 6 bases, with 10 bases remaining between them. This CDR3 is 13 amino acids long. Here the CDR3 reads CASSQVRLSEQYF. For the CDR3, the DNA is TGCGCCAGCAGCCAAGTTCGACTCTCCGAGCAGTACTTC.

The gene calls are TRBV11-2 and TRBJ2-1; D gene unclear. This CDR3 is built from 13 residues. Between the trimmed V and J ends, which lost 0 bases and 8 bases, there was a span of 8 bases. Germline values: CDR1 SGHAT, CDR2 FQNNGV. CDR3 nucleotides: TGTGCCAGCAGCTTAGATACGGGTCATGAGCAGTTCTTC. It specifies CASSLDTGHEQFF.

This rearrangement joins TRBV18 to TRBJ2-1; 8 nucleotides line up with TRBD2. The CDR3 has 16 amino acids. CDR1 is KGHSH and CDR2 is LQKENI in the germline V gene. Germline trimming cut 6 bases from V and 0 bases from J; bases unmatched to any gene: 7. CDR3 protein: CASSPRSGSSYNEQFF. CDR3 DNA sequence: TGTGCCAGCTCGCCCCGAAGCGGGAGCTCCTACAATGAGCAGTTCTTC.

The chain carries TRBV7-9 and TRBJ1-5; no reliable D call. Trimming cost V 7 bases and J 7 bases, with 23 bases left between them. The CDR3 runs 16 residues. Germline values: CDR1 SEHNR, CDR2 FQNEAQ (reference sequence). CDR3 in DNA: TGTGCCAGCACCGGGGAAGTGGGTGGGATACAGCAGCCCCAGCATTTT. Amino acids: CASTGEVGGIQQPQHF.